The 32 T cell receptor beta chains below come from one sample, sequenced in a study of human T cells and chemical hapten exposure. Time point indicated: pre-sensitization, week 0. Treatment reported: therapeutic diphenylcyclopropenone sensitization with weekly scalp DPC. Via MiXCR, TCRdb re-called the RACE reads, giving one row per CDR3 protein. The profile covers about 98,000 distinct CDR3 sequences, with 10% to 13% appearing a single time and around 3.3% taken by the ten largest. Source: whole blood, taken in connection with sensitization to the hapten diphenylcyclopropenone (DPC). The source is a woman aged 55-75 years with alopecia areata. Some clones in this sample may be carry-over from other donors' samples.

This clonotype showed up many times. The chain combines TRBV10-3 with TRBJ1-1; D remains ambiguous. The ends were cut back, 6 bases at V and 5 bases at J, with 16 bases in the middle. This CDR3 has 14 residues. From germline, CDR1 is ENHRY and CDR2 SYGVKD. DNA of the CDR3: TGTGCCATCAGACCCCACGGGGTCCAGACTGAAGCTTTCTTT. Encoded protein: CAIRPHGVQTEAFF.

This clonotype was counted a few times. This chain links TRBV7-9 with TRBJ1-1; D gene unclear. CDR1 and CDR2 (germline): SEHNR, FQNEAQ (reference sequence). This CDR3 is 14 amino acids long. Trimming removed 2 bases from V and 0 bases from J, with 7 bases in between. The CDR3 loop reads CASSLQRMNTEAFF. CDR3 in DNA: TGTGCCAGCAGCTTACAGAGGATGAACACTGAAGCTTTCTTT.

Written as DNA, the CDR3 is TGCGCCAGCAGCTTGACTAGCGGGGTATCCACAGATACGCAGTATTTT. Translated: CASSLTSGVSTDTQYF. The V call is TRBV5-1, the J call TRBJ2-3, with 10 nucleotides matching TRBD2. Looked up from germline, CDR1 is SGHRS and CDR2 is YFSETQ. This CDR3 region has 16 residues. V shed 1 base, J shed 2 bases, and the junction held 4 bases outside the gene matches.

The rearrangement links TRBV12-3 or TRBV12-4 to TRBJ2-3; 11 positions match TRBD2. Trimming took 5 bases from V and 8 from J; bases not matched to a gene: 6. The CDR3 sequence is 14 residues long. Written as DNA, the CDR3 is TGTGCCAGCAGTCTTAGCGGGGGGGCCGGTACGCAGTATTTT. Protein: CASSLSGGAGTQYF.

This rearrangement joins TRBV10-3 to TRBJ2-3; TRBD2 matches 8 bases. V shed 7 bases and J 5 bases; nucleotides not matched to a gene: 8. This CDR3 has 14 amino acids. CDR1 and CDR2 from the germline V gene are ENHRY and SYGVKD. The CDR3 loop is CAINNPGGKDTQYF. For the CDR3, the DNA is TGTGCCATCAATAACCCGGGGGGGAAAGATACGCAGTATTTT.

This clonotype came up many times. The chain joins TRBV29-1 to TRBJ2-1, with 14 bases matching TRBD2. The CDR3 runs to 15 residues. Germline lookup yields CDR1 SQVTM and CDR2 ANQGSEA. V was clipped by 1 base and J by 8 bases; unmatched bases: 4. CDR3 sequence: CSVEVTSGGAYEQFF. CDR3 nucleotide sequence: TGCAGCGTTGAAGTGACTAGCGGGGGGGCTTATGAGCAGTTCTTC.

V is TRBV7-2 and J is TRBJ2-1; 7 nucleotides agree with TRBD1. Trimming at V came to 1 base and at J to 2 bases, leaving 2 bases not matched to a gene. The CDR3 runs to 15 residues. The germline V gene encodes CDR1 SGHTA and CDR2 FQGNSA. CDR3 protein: CASSLGQGAYNEQFF. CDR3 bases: TGTGCCAGCAGCTTAGGGCAGGGGGCCTACAATGAGCAGTTCTTC. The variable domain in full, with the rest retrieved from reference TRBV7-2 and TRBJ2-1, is GAGVSQSPSNKVTEKGKDVELRCDPISGHTALYWYRQSLGQGLEFLIYFQGNSAPDKSGLPSDRFSAERTGGSVSTLTIQRTQQEDSAVYLCASSLGQGAYNEQFFGPGTRLTVL.

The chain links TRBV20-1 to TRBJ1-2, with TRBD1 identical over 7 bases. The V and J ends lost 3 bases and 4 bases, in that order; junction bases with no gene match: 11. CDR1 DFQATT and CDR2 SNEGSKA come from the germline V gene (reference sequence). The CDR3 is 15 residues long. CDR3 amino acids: CSASEQGRGVYGYTF. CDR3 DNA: TGCAGTGCTAGCGAACAGGGGCGCGGGGTCTATGGCTACACCTTC.

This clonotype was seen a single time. In DNA form, the CDR3 reads TGTGCCAGCAGCCCTCTTGGAGCTAACTATGGCTACACCTTC. Translating it yields CASSPLGANYGYTF. The chain is built from TRBV9 and TRBJ1-2, with D unclear. V shed 4 bases and J shed 0 bases, with 10 bases lying between them. In germline, CDR1 is SGDLS, CDR2 YYNGEE. CDR3 size: 14 residues.

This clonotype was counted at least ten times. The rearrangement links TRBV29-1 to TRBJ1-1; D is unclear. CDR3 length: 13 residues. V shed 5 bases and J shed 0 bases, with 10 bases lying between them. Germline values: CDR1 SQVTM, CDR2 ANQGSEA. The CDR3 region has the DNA TGCAGCGTTCTCTGGGCAGTGAACACTGAAGCTTTCTTT. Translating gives CSVLWAVNTEAFF.

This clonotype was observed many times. The DNA of the CDR3 is TGCGCCAGCACGGAAAATAGCCCGAGCACAGATACGCAGTATTTT. Translation: CASTENSPSTDTQYF. The V gene is TRBV5-1, the J gene TRBJ2-3, with no clear D. From germline, CDR1 is SGHRS and CDR2 YFSETQ. The CDR3 extends over 15 amino acids. V was clipped by 6 bases and J by 0 bases, with 14 bases between them.

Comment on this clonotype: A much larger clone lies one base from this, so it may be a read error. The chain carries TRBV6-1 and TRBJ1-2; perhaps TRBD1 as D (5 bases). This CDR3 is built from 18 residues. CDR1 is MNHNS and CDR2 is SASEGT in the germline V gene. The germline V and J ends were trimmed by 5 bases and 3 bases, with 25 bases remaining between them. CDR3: CASSTPGTAMSFDYGYTF. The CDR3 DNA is TGTGCCAGCAGTACACCCGGGACGGCTATGTCATTTGACTATGGCTACACCTTC.

CDR3 sequence reads: CASSVSGSTEAFF. The CDR3 bases are TGTGCCAGCAGCGTGTCAGGGAGCACTGAAGCTTTCTTT. J is TRBJ1-1 and V is TRBV7-9, with a possible D match to TRBD1 (5 bases). Germline lookup yields CDR1 SEHNR and CDR2 FQNEAQ (reference sequence). The CDR3 length is 13 residues. Trimming took off 5 bases at V and 4 bases at J, with 11 bases between the two ends.

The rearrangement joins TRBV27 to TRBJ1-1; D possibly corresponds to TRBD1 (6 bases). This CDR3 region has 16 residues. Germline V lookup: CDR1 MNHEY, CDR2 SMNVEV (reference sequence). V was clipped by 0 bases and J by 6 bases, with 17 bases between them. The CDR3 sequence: CASSLSALGGISEAFF. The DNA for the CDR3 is TGTGCCAGCAGTTTATCGGCCCTAGGGGGTATCTCTGAAGCTTTCTTT.

The DNA of the CDR3 is TGCGCCAGCAGCTTGTCGCTAGCGGTTAAAAATGAGCAGTTCTTC. The encoded protein is CASSLSLAVKNEQFF. The chain uses TRBV5-1 and TRBJ2-1; TRBD2 agrees at 7 bases. The CDR3 contains 15 residues. J lost 7 bases, V lost 1 base, and 8 bases had no gene match. Germline CDR1 reads SGHRS; CDR2 reads YFSETQ.

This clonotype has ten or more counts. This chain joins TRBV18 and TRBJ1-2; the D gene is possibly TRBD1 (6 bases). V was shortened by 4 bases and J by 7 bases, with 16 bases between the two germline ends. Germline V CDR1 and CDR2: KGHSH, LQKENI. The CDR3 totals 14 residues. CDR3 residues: CASSLANGGAGYTF. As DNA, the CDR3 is TGTGCCAGCTCACTGGCGAACGGGGGCGCTGGCTACACCTTC.

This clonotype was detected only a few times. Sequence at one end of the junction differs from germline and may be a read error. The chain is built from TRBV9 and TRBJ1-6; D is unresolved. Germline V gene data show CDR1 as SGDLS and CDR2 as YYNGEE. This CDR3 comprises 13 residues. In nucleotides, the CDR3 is TGTGCCAGCAGCGTAGATAATAACTCACCCCTCCACTTT. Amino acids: CASSVDNNSPLHF. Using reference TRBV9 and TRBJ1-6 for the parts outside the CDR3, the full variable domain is DSGVTQTPKHLITATGQRVTLRCSPRSGDLSVYWYQQSLDQGLQFLIQYYNGEERAKGNILERFSAQQFPDLHSELNLSSLELGDSALYFCASSVDNNSPLHFGNGTRLTVT.

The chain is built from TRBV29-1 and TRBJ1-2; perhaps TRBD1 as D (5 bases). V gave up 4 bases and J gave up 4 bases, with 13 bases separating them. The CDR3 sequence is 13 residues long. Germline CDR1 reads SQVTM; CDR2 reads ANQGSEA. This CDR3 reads CSVARDGIYGYTF. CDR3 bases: TGCAGCGTTGCCAGGGATGGTATCTATGGCTACACCTTC.

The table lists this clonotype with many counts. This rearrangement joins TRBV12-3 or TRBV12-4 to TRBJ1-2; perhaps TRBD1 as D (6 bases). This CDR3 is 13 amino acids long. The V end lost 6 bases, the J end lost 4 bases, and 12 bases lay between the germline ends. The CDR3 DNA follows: TGTGCCAGCAGCATTGGGACACGCTATGGCTACACCTTC. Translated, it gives CASSIGTRYGYTF.

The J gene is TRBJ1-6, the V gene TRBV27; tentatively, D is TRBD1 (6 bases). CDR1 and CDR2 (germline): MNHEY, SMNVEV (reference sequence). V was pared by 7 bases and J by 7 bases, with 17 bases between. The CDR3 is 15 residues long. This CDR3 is CASILHGGLNSPLHF. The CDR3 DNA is TGTGCCAGCATCCTCCACGGGGGGCTGAATTCACCCCTCCACTTT.

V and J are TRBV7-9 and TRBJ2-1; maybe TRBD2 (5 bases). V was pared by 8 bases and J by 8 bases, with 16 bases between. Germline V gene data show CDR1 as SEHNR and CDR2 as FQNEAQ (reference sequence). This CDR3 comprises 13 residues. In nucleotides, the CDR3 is TGTGCCAGCTCAGCCACCGAGGGTGATGAGCAGTTCTTC. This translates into CASSATEGDEQFF.

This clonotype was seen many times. CDR3 DNA: TGTGCCAGTAGGGGCGAGGTGGACACAGACACTGAAGCTTTCTTT. This gives the protein CASRGEVDTDTEAFF. The rearrangement uses TRBV19 and TRBJ1-1; D is possibly TRBD1 (5 bases). Germline CDR1 reads LNHDA; CDR2 reads SQIVND (reference sequence). V shed 6 bases and J shed 3 bases, with 17 bases lying between them. The CDR3 is 15 residues long. Together with reference TRBV19 and TRBJ1-1, the CDR3 gives the full variable domain: DGGITQSPKYLFRKEGQNVTLSCEQNLNHDAMYWYRQDPGQGLRLIYYSQIVNDFQKGDIAEGYSVSREKKESFPLTVTSAQKNPTAFYLCASRGEVDTDTEAFFGQGTRLTVV.

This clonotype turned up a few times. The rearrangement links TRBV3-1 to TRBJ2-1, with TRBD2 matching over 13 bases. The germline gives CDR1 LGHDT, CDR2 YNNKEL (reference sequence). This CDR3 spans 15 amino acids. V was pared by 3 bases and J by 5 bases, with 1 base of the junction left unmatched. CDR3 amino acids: CASSQGLAGNNEQFF. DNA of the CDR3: TGTGCCAGCAGCCAGGGACTAGCGGGGAACAATGAGCAGTTCTTC.

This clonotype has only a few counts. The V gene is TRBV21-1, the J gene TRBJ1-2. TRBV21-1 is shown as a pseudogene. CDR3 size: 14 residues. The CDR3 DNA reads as TGTGCCAGCAGCAACCCCAGGGCCCAGTATGGCTACACCTTC. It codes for CASSNPRAQYGYTF.

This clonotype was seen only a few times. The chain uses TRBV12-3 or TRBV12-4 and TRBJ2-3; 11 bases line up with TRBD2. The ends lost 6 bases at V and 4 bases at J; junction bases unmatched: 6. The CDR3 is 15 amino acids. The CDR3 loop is CASSPTSGAPDTQYF. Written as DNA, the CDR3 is TGTGCCAGCAGCCCGACTAGCGGGGCCCCAGATACGCAGTATTTT.

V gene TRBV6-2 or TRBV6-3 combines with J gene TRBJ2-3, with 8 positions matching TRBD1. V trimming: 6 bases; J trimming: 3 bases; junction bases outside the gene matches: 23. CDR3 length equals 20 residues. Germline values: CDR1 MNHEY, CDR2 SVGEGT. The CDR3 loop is CASSRANWNRGQEGTDTQYF. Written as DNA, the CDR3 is TGTGCCAGCAGCCGCGCTAACTGGAACCGGGGACAGGAAGGGACAGATACGCAGTATTTT.

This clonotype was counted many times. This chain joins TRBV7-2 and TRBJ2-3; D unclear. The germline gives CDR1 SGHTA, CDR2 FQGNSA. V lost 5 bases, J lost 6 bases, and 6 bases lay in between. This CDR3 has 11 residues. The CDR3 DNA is TGTGCCAGCAGCCGGTATGATACGCAGTATTTT. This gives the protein CASSRYDTQYF.

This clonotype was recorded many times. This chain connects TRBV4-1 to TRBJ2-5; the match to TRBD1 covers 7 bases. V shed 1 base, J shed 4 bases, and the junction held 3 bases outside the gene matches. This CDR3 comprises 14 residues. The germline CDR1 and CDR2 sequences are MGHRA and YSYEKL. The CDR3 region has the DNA TGCGCCAGCAGCCAAGTCGACAGGGTAGAGACCCAGTACTTC. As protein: CASSQVDRVETQYF.

CDR3 amino acids: CASSETPVSLEQYF. The CDR3 DNA reads TGCGCCAGCAGCGAGACACCCGTGTCCTTGGAGCAGTACTTC. The rearrangement links TRBV5-1 to TRBJ2-7; D not resolved. Germline loops: CDR1 SGHRS, CDR2 YFSETQ. The CDR3 loop spans 14 amino acids. With 4 bases removed from V and 7 bases from J, the gap between germline ends came to 18 bases. Looking up the rest from reference TRBV5-1 and TRBJ2-7 gives the full variable domain: KAGVTQTPRYLIKTRGQQVTLSCSPISGHRSVSWYQQTPGQGLQFLFEYFSETQRNKGNFPGRFSGRQFSNSRSEMNVSTLELGDSALYLCASSETPVSLEQYFGPGTRLTVT.

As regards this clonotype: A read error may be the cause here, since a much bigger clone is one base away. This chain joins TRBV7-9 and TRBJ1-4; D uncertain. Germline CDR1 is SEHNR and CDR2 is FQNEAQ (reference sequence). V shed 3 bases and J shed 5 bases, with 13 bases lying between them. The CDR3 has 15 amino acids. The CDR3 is CASSFLGSLNEKLFF. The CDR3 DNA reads TGTGCCAGCAGCTTCCTGGGGTCACTCAATGAAAAACTGTTTTTT.

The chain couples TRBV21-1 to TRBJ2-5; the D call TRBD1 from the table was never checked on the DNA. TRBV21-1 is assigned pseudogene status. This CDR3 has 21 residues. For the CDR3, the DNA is TGTGCCAGCAGCAAAGCGGGGGGGCGCCTCGATAGCAGGCCCCCTAAAGAGACCCAGTACTTC. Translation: CASSKAGGRLDSRPPKETQYF.

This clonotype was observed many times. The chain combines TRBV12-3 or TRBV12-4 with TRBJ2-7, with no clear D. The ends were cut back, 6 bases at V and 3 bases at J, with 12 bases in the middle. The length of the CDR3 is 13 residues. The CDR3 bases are TGTGCCAGCAGCACGGAAAATAACTACGAGCAGTACTTC. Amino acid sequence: CASSTENNYEQYF.